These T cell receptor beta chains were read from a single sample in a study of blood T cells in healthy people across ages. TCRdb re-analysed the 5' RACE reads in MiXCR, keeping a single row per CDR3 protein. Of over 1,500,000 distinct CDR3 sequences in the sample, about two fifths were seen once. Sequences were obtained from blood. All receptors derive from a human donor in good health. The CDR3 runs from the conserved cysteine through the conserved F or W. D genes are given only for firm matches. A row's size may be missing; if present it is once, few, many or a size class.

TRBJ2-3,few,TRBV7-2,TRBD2,CASRRGTVFADTQYF,TGTGCCAGCAGGCGGGGGACGGTCTTTGCAGATACGCAGTATTTT
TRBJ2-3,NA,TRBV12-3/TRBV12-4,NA,CASNRLSTDAQYF,TGTGCCAGCAACCGACTTAGCACAGATGCGCAGTATTTT
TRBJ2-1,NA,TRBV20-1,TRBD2,CSASWPSGSYNEQFF,TGCAGTGCTAGTTGGCCTAGCGGTTCCTACAATGAGCAGTTCTTC
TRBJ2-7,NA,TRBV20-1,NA,CSAPGDEVREQYF,TGCAGTGCTCCGGGAGACGAAGTGAGGGAGCAGTACTTC
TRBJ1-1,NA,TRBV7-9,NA,CASSLSTVNTEAFF,TGTGCCAGCAGCCTATCGACAGTGAACACTGAAGCTTTCTTT
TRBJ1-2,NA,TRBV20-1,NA,CSASSAGEYGYTF,TGCAGTGCTAGTAGCGCAGGGGAATATGGCTACACCTTC
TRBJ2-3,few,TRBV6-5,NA,CASSYTGPTDTQYF,TGTGCCAGCAGTTATACGGGGCCCACAGATACGCAGTATTTT
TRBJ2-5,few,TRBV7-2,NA,CASSNGGQETQYF,TGTGCCAGCAGCAACGGGGGACAAGAGACCCAGTACTTC
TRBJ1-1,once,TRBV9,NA,CASSGDAGEAFF,TGTGCCAGCAGCGGAGATGCAGGAGAAGCTTTCTTT
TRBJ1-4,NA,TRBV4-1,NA,CASSHETGFRNEKLFF,TGCGCCAGCAGCCATGAAACAGGGTTTCGTAATGAAAAACTGTTTTTT
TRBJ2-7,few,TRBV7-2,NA,CASSLDGGPSSYEQYF,TGTGCCAGCAGCTTAGACGGGGGGCCCAGCTCCTACGAGCAGTACTTC
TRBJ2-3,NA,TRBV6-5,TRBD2,CASSYLNLRGGLSDTQYF,TGTGCCAGCAGTTACCTCAACCTGCGGGGGGGCCTTTCAGATACGCAGTATTTT
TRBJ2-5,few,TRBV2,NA,CASTYSGGETQYF,TGTGCCAGCACCTATAGTGGGGGAGAGACCCAGTACTTC
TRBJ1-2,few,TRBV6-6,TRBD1,CASTLSPGQGSYGYTF,TGTGCCAGCACCTTATCCCCGGGACAGGGGAGCTATGGCTACACCTTC
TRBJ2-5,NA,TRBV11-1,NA,CASSPEYQETQYF,TGTGCCAGCAGCCCTGAGTACCAAGAGACCCAGTACTTC
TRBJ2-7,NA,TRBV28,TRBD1,CASSTQGVITYEQYF,TGTGCCAGCAGCACACAGGGGGTAATTACCTACGAGCAGTACTTC
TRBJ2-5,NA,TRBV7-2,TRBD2,CASSLTSGGAEAGTQYF,TGTGCCAGCAGTCTGACTAGCGGGGGGGCCGAGGCAGGGACCCAGTACTTC
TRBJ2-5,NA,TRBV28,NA,CASSFRASWYQETQYF,TGTGCCAGCAGTTTTCGGGCTTCCTGGTACCAAGAGACCCAGTACTTC
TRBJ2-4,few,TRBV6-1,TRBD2,CASSITSGGAPTPYNIQYF,TGTGCCAGCAGTATAACTAGCGGGGGGGCACCAACCCCATATAACATTCAGTACTTC
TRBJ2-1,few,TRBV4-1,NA,CASSHQRGSLNEQFF,TGCGCCAGCAGCCACCAAAGAGGTAGCCTCAATGAGCAGTTCTTC
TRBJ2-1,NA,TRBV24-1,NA,CATSAFGGLGYNEQFF,TGTGCCACCAGTGCATTTGGGGGGCTCGGGTACAATGAGCAGTTCTTC
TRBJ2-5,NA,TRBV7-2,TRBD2,CASSLGAGEGLTEQYF,TGTGCCAGCAGCTTAGGGGCGGGGGAAGGGCTGACTGAGCAGTACTTC